This T cell receptor beta chain was retrieved from a study of OX40 agonist ivuxolimab in advanced cancers. Study overall: Ivuxolimab is an agonistic anti-OX40 (CD134) antibody, and patients were treated with it. The study gave patients intravenous ivuxolimab at 0.01 to 10 mg/kg every 2 weeks.

Blood draws occurred at baseline, cycle 4 day 1, and cycle 7 day 1. Germline lookup yields CDR1 SNHLY and CDR2 FYNNEI. This CDR3 is built from 15 residues. V was pared by 8 bases and J by 5 bases, with 10 bases of the junction left unmatched. Profiled with immunoSEQ multiplex PCR; TCRdb holds only in-frame clones, not every one. The sample yields about 51,000 clones, approximately 80% seen once. Findings and limits, study-wide: People who partly responded at 0.1-3.0 mg/kg had some of the least clonal expansion seen.

Comments on this clone: No antigen is known for it.

The chain employs TRBV2 and TRBJ2-7, with 12 bases identical to TRBD2. Sequencing used CD4+ or CD8+ T cells sorted from blood, obtained in a trial of the OX40 agonist ivuxolimab. The receptor was isolated from an adult with an advanced solid tumor such as melanoma, head and neck, liver or kidney cancer. The CDR3 reads CASHLAGGISNEQYF. CDR3 nucleotides: TGTGCCAGCCATCTAGCGGGAGGGATCAGTAACGAGCAGTACTTC.